The T cell receptor (beta chain) under discussion was sequenced for a study of shared clonotypes between healthy human individuals. Study conclusions and caveats: Memory subsets generally showed lower estimated richness than naive subsets. The researchers took only blood, and tissue repertoires probably look different.

A remark on this clone: The antigen remains unidentified.

Per the germline V gene, CDR1 is SGHRS and CDR2 is YFSETQ. With 6 bases removed from V and 6 bases from J, the gap between germline ends came to 10 bases. The CDR3 sequence is 11 residues long. For every subset, genomic DNA was evenly distributed across several immunoSEQ plates. TCRdb's table, derived via immunoSEQ multiplex PCR, lists solely in-frame clones and lacks some. The sample has hundreds of thousands of clones; roughly 96% are singletons. The sequence derives from a young man in good health. The material sequenced was memory CD8+ T cells sorted from blood. Subset of the sample: CD45RO+ cells pooled with CCR7-negative TemRA cells. This rearrangement joins TRBV5-1 to TRBJ2-7; tentatively, D is TRBD1 (6 bases). The CDR3 is CASNQGSEQYF. DNA of the CDR3: TGCGCCAGCAACCAGGGGAGCGAGCAGTACTTC.